The 8 T cell receptor beta chains below come from one sample, sequenced in a study of blood T cell repertoires in COVID-19. Measured with immunoSEQ multiplex PCR; TCRdb has only the in-frame clones, and not every one. The sample holds 250,000 to 350,000 clones, roughly 90% seen once. Material: peripheral blood. These receptor sequences come from a woman aged 60-70 years with acute or convalescent COVID-19.

The chain is built from TRBV12-3 or TRBV12-4 and TRBJ2-4; TRBD2 might be the D (5 bases). The CDR3 runs to 13 residues. V lost 2 bases to trimming and J lost 7 bases, with 9 bases between them. In DNA, the CDR3 is TGTGCCAGCAGTTTACGGGGTTTCAACATTCAGTACTTC. This gives the protein CASSLRGFNIQYF.

The chain is built from TRBV6-5 and TRBJ1-5, with TRBD1 matching over 8 bases. Germline lookup yields CDR1 MNHEY and CDR2 SVGAGI. The CDR3 length is 12 residues. V trimming: 6 bases; J trimming: 5 bases; junction bases outside the gene matches: 0. DNA for the CDR3: TGTGCCAGCAGACAGGGGGATCAGCCCCAGCATTTT. Its protein product is CASRQGDQPQHF.

The chain couples TRBV6-6 to TRBJ2-7, with TRBD2 matching 11 bases. J gave up 2 bases and V 5 bases, and 14 bases lay outside the gene matches. The CDR3 spans 18 residues. Germline V CDR1 and CDR2: MNHNY, SVGAGI (reference sequence). CDR3 sequence (DNA): TGTGCCAGCAGTCAGGGGGCTAGCGGGAGGTCGACACCCTACGAGCAGTACTTC. Translation: CASSQGASGRSTPYEQYF.

V and J are TRBV7-8 and TRBJ1-2; D is uncertain. V was shortened by 2 bases and J by 0 bases, with 10 bases between the two germline ends. Germline V gene data show CDR1 as SGHVS and CDR2 as FQNEAQ. This CDR3 has 15 residues. CDR3 in DNA: TGTGCCAGCAGCTTATCCCCAGGCTCTAACTATGGCTACACCTTC. Protein product: CASSLSPGSNYGYTF.

DNA of the CDR3: TGTGCCAGTAGTATTACGACAGGCGGCTCCTACAATGAGCAGTTCTTC. This codes for CASSITTGGSYNEQFF. The chain links TRBV19 to TRBJ2-1; perhaps TRBD1 as D (6 bases). This CDR3 spans 16 amino acids. The ends were cut back, 3 bases at V and 0 bases at J, with 12 bases in the middle. The germline V gene encodes CDR1 LNHDA and CDR2 SQIVND (reference sequence).

The chain has TRBV19 and TRBJ2-5; D not certain. Trimming took off 1 base at V and 3 bases at J, with 9 bases between the two ends. The V gene's germline CDR1 is LNHDA and CDR2 SQIVND (reference sequence). The CDR3 covers 14 residues. The CDR3 DNA reads TGTGCCAGTAGTATAGTGGCAGAAAAAGAGACCCAGTACTTC. It is translated as CASSIVAEKETQYF.

The rearrangement joins TRBV19 to TRBJ2-7, with TRBD2 matching 10 bases. Trimming took 5 bases from V and 1 from J; bases not matched to a gene: 5. The CDR3 runs 15 residues. CDR1 LNHDA and CDR2 SQIVND come from the germline V gene (reference sequence). The CDR3 nucleotides read TGTGCCAGTAGTCTACTAGCGGGATTGTCCTACGAGCAGTACTTC. Translation gives CASSLLAGLSYEQYF.

This clone was seen a single time. The chain has TRBV14 and TRBJ1-1; D perhaps matches TRBD1 (5 bases). Trimming took off 4 bases at V and 6 bases at J, with 18 bases between the two ends. The CDR3 consists of 15 residues. CDR1 SGHDN and CDR2 FVKESK come from the germline V gene. The CDR3 region is CASSRLRSWTSEAFF. As DNA, the CDR3 is TGTGCCAGCAGCCGACTTCGTTCGTGGACATCTGAAGCTTTCTTT.